This passage covers 29 T cell receptor beta chains from one sample sequenced in a study of blood T cell repertoires in COVID-19. Profiled with immunoSEQ multiplex PCR; TCRdb holds only in-frame clones, not every one. The sample shows about 68,000 clones, approximately 90% of them seen only once. Sequencing was performed on peripheral blood. The receptors were gathered from a woman aged 55-70 years with active COVID-19.

Only a few counts were recorded for this clone. The V and J genes are TRBV7-9 and TRBJ2-7; 9 nucleotides align to TRBD2. The CDR3 extends over 14 amino acids. From germline, CDR1 is SEHNR and CDR2 FQNEAQ (reference sequence). V was clipped by 3 bases and J by 2 bases; unmatched bases: 2. CDR3 loop: CASSLGGRAYEQYF. The CDR3 coding sequence is TGTGCCAGCAGCTTGGGCGGGAGGGCCTACGAGCAGTACTTC.

This clone was seen only once. The chain couples TRBV11-2 to TRBJ1-6, with 7 bases aligning to TRBD1. V lost 4 bases, J lost 2 bases, and 8 bases stayed unmatched. Germline CDR1 reads SGHAT; CDR2 reads FQNNGV. There are 17 residues in the CDR3. CDR3 coding DNA: TGTGCCAGCAGCTCGAAACCGACAGGGCCCTATAATTCACCCCTCCACTTT. Translating it yields CASSSKPTGPYNSPLHF.

CDR3 sequence (DNA): TGCGCCAGCAGCGGGGCAGGGGGCGGGCATGGCGAGCAGTACTTC. Its protein is CASSGAGGGHGEQYF. J is TRBJ2-7 and V is TRBV5-1; 8 bases map to TRBD1. The ends lost 4 bases at V and 6 bases at J; junction bases unmatched: 12. CDR1 SGHRS and CDR2 YFSETQ come from the germline V gene. The CDR3 is 15 amino acids.

CDR3 protein: CASSLGGISYEQYF. In DNA, the CDR3 is TGTGCCAGCAGTCTGGGAGGGATCTCCTACGAGCAGTACTTC. The chain has TRBV7-2 and TRBJ2-7; 7 bases fit TRBD2. Germline CDR1 and CDR2: SGHTA and FQGNSA. The V segment lost 6 bases and the J segment 0 bases; nucleotides outside the gene matches: 5. This CDR3 has 14 residues.

The chain links TRBV2 to TRBJ2-3, with a possible D match to TRBD1 (6 bases). Germline assignment: CDR1 SNHLY and CDR2 FYNNEI. This CDR3 is built from 13 residues. Between the trimmed V and J ends, which lost 6 bases and 11 bases, there was a span of 18 bases. The CDR3 coding sequence is TGTGCCAGCAGCGCTGGTAACTTAGGGGGGCAGTATTTT. This encodes CASSAGNLGGQYF.

A few counts support this clone. The chain uses TRBV6-1 and TRBJ1-5, with D possibly being TRBD1 (6 bases). V lost 0 bases, J lost 1 base, and 13 bases lay in between. Germline assignment: CDR1 MNHNS and CDR2 SASEGT. The CDR3 is 17 amino acids. CDR3 bases: TGTGCCAGCAGTGAAGCCTTCCTACAGGGCAGCAATCAGCCCCAGCATTTT. It encodes CASSEAFLQGSNQPQHF.

The chain recombines TRBV13 with TRBJ2-1; 8 bases are a match to TRBD1. Per germline, CDR1 PRHDT and CDR2 FYEKMQ (reference sequence). This CDR3 comprises 17 residues. Trimming removed 5 bases from V and 2 bases from J; junction bases left unmatched: 11. The CDR3 loop reads CASSPRRQGRTYNEQFF. CDR3 DNA sequence: TGTGCCAGCAGCCCCCGGCGACAGGGGAGGACCTACAATGAGCAGTTCTTC.

The V call is TRBV7-2, the J call TRBJ1-2, with TRBD1 matching 9 bases. CDR1 is SGHTA, CDR2 FQGNSA, per germline. The CDR3 consists of 14 residues. V dropped 3 bases and J dropped 4; count of bases not matched to a gene: 3. The CDR3 DNA reads as TGTGCCAGCAGCTTCCGGGACAGGGTCTATGGCTACACCTTC. This encodes CASSFRDRVYGYTF.

To note about this clone: In the same sample, other DNA sequences code for this CDR3. This rearrangement joins TRBV18 to TRBJ2-7; 11 positions match TRBD1. V shed 5 bases and J 2 bases; nucleotides not matched to a gene: 5. The CDR3 has 15 residues. CDR1 and CDR2 (germline): KGHSH, LQKENI. CDR3 in amino acids: CASSLDRGRTYEQYF. The DNA for the CDR3 is TGTGCCAGCTCATTGGACAGGGGGCGTACCTACGAGCAGTACTTC.

The CDR3 DNA follows: TGTGCCAGTAGTCCCCGGGATTTTGGAAACACCATATATTTT. It codes for CASSPRDFGNTIYF. The V gene is TRBV19, the J gene TRBJ1-3, with unresolved D. In germline, CDR1 is LNHDA, CDR2 SQIVND (reference sequence). V lost 5 bases and J lost 3, with 11 bases in between. This CDR3 spans 14 amino acids.

The chain couples TRBV10-3 to TRBJ2-5; D might be TRBD1 (6 bases). The length of the CDR3 is 13 residues. Germline V CDR1 and CDR2: ENHRY, SYGVKD. The V and J ends lost 6 bases and 4 bases respectively, with 12 bases between them. CDR3 in amino acids: CAISLDSLETQYF. The CDR3 bases are TGTGCCATCAGCCTGGACAGCCTAGAGACCCAGTACTTC.

The rearrangement joins TRBV29-1 to TRBJ2-3; 13 nucleotides align to TRBD2. V shed 0 bases and J 5 bases; nucleotides not matched to a gene: 8. Germline values: CDR1 SQVTM, CDR2 ANQGSEA. The CDR3 runs 17 residues. The CDR3, as DNA: TGCAGCGTTGAAGATCCGGGACTAGCGGGACAACTAGATACGCAGTATTTT. Translation: CSVEDPGLAGQLDTQYF.

The chain employs TRBV5-4 and TRBJ1-2, with 7 nucleotides matching TRBD1. The length of the CDR3 is 15 residues. Germline-derived CDR1 and CDR2 are SGHNT and YYREEE (reference sequence). V was pared by 4 bases and J by 2 bases, with 8 bases of the junction left unmatched. CDR3 region: CASSPPTGTNYGYTF. CDR3 nucleotides: TGTGCCAGCAGCCCTCCGACAGGGACCAACTATGGCTACACCTTC.

The rearrangement uses TRBV6-5 and TRBJ2-6; perhaps TRBD2 as D (5 bases). The CDR3 spans 15 residues. Germline V lookup: CDR1 MNHEY, CDR2 SVGAGI. With 2 bases removed from V and 1 base from J, the gap between germline ends came to 6 bases. CDR3 sequence: CASSYEGSGANVLTF. In DNA, the CDR3 is TGTGCCAGCAGTTACGAGGGATCTGGGGCCAACGTCCTGACTTTC.

To note about this clone: A junction end diverges from the germline sequence, so it may reflect a read error. The V and J genes are TRBV7-7 and TRBJ2-3; 10 positions agree with TRBD2. This CDR3 is built from 16 residues. In germline, CDR1 is SSHAT, CDR2 FNYEAQ (reference sequence). The CDR3 DNA follows: TGTGCTAGCAGCTCCGGGACTAGCGTAAGCACAGATACGCAGTATTTT. Protein sequence: CASSSGTSVSTDTQYF.

This rearrangement joins TRBV11-2 to TRBJ2-5; no clear D gene. The CDR3 extends over 15 amino acids. Germline V gene lookup returns CDR1 SGHAT and CDR2 FQNNGV. V shed 1 base and J shed 2 bases, with 11 bases lying between them. The CDR3 reads CASSLVPTQQETQYF. As DNA, the CDR3 is TGTGCCAGCAGCTTAGTTCCGACACAGCAAGAGACCCAGTACTTC.

This chain joins TRBV5-5 and TRBJ2-5, with TRBD1 matching 8 bases. V lost 3 bases and J lost 5; bases outside the gene matches: 15. The CDR3 runs to 17 residues. Germline loops: CDR1 SGHKS, CDR2 YYEKEE (reference sequence). The CDR3 here is CASSSGVRQGKQETQYF. CDR3 coding DNA: TGTGCCAGCAGCTCAGGTGTCAGACAGGGGAAGCAGGAGACCCAGTACTTC.

V gene TRBV9 combines with J gene TRBJ2-1, with TRBD2 identical over 12 bases. This CDR3 is 21 amino acids long. The V gene end was trimmed by 0 bases and the J gene end by 8 bases; junction bases not matched to a gene: 21. In germline, CDR1 is SGDLS, CDR2 YYNGEE. The CDR3 sequence is CASSVATGLAGSYLTDYEQFF. Here the CDR3 DNA reads TGTGCCAGCAGCGTAGCTACCGGACTAGCGGGATCTTACCTTACGGACTATGAGCAGTTCTTC.

Here the CDR3 DNA reads TGTGCCAGCAGTGAAAATAAGCGGTTAATTGAGACCCAGTACTTC. Translating it yields CASSENKRLIETQYF. The rearrangement links TRBV25-1 to TRBJ2-5, with D perhaps TRBD2 (5 bases). The germline V gene has CDR1 MGHDK and CDR2 SYGVNS. V lost 2 bases, J lost 5 bases, and 15 bases lay in between. The CDR3 is 15 residues long.

The CDR3 DNA is TGTGCCAGTAGTAGTAGCGGGAAGGCTAGCACAGATACGCAGTATTTT. Amino acid sequence: CASSSSGKASTDTQYF. The chain has TRBV19 and TRBJ2-3; 8 bases match TRBD2. The CDR3 sequence is 16 residues long. Germline V gives CDR1 LNHDA, CDR2 SQIVND (reference sequence). V shed 4 bases and J 0 bases; nucleotides not matched to a gene: 6.

This chain connects TRBV24-1 to TRBJ2-5, with 7 positions matching TRBD1. J was trimmed by 2 bases and V by 9 bases; bases with no gene match: 2. This CDR3 contains 12 residues. CDR1 and CDR2 (germline): KGHDR, SFDVKD. In nucleotides, the CDR3 is TGTGCCACCGGGGGACAGCAAGAGACCCAGTACTTC. Protein sequence: CATGGQQETQYF.

This clone is a singleton in its sample. This chain uses TRBV3-1 (or the pseudogene TRBV3-2) with TRBJ2-1; D uncertain. This CDR3 is 15 amino acids long. Germline-derived CDR1 and CDR2 are LGHDT and YNNKEL (reference sequence). Trimming shortened V by 0 bases and J by 5 bases, and 11 bases separated the two germline ends. CDR3 in amino acids: CASSQDRRRNNEQFF. The CDR3 region has the DNA TGTGCCAGCAGCCAAGATCGGCGGCGAAACAATGAGCAGTTCTTC.

For the CDR3, the DNA is TGTGCCAGCAGGGGACTAGCGGCCTACAATGAGCAGTTCTTC. It translates to CASRGLAAYNEQFF. The V and J genes are TRBV2 and TRBJ2-1; 11 nucleotides match TRBD2. The CDR3 contains 14 residues. The germline V gene encodes CDR1 SNHLY and CDR2 FYNNEI. Trimming at V came to 6 bases and at J to 2 bases, leaving 0 bases not matched to a gene. The full variable domain, completed using reference TRBV2 and TRBJ2-1, is EPEVTQTPSHQVTQMGQEVILRCVPISNHLYFYWYRQILGQKVEFLVSFYNNEISEKSEIFDDQFSVERPDGSNFTLKIRSTKLEDSAMYFCASRGLAAYNEQFFGPGTRLTVL.

This chain joins TRBV5-1 and TRBJ2-5; 10 nucleotides agree with TRBD2. This CDR3 has 14 residues. Germline CDR1 SGHRS, CDR2 YFSETQ. J was trimmed by 4 bases and V by 0 bases; bases with no gene match: 0. This CDR3 is CASSLERGGETQYF. In nucleotides, the CDR3 is TGCGCCAGCAGCTTGGAGCGGGGGGGAGAGACCCAGTACTTC.

V usage is TRBV7-8 and J usage is TRBJ1-4, with D unclear. Looked up from germline, CDR1 is SGHVS and CDR2 is FQNEAQ. The CDR3 is 15 amino acids. Deletions cut 2 bases from V and 1 base from J, with 8 bases between. The CDR3 DNA reads TGTGCCAGCAGCTTAACCGGTAGAACTAATGAAAAACTGTTTTTT. Protein sequence: CASSLTGRTNEKLFF.

The chain recombines TRBV5-4 with TRBJ1-1; D ambiguous. The ends were cut back, 6 bases at V and 5 bases at J, with 11 bases in the middle. CDR1 is SGHNT, CDR2 YYREEE, per germline (reference sequence). The CDR3 extends over 12 amino acids. CDR3 residues: CASTAPGTEAFF. The DNA for the CDR3 is TGTGCCAGCACGGCGCCGGGGACTGAAGCTTTCTTT. The entire variable domain, with the rest obtained from reference TRBV5-4 and TRBJ1-1, is as follows: ETGVTQSPTHLIKTRGQQVTLRCSSQSGHNTVSWYQQALGQGPQFIFQYYREEENGRGNFPPRFSGLQFPNYSSELNVNALELDDSALYLCASTAPGTEAFFGQGTRLTVV.

This sequence joins TRBV11-2 and TRBJ2-7, with 10 bases matching TRBD2. The length of the CDR3 is 12 residues. J gave up 12 bases and V 4 bases, and 6 bases lay outside the gene matches. Germline CDR1 reads SGHAT; CDR2 reads FQNNGV. The CDR3 here is CASSYSGRAPYF. The CDR3 nucleotides read TGTGCCAGCAGCTACAGCGGGAGGGCCCCGTACTTC.

The V call is TRBV28, the J call TRBJ1-2; 12 bases line up with TRBD1. This CDR3 has 14 amino acids. Germline CDR1 is MDHEN and CDR2 is SYDVKM. Trimming cost V 5 bases and J 7 bases; bases outside gene matches: 5. CDR3 amino acids: CASSGDRGQSGYTF. CDR3 DNA: TGTGCCAGCAGTGGGGACAGGGGGCAGAGTGGCTACACCTTC.

The rearrangement uses TRBV6-6 and TRBJ1-2; TRBD1 matches 8 bases. Germline CDR1 reads MNHNY; CDR2 reads SVGAGI (reference sequence). V shed 7 bases, J shed 4 bases, and the junction held 5 bases outside the gene matches. The length of the CDR3 is 13 residues. Here the CDR3 reads CASTPGQGYGYTF. DNA for the CDR3: TGTGCCAGCACCCCCGGACAGGGCTATGGCTACACCTTC.